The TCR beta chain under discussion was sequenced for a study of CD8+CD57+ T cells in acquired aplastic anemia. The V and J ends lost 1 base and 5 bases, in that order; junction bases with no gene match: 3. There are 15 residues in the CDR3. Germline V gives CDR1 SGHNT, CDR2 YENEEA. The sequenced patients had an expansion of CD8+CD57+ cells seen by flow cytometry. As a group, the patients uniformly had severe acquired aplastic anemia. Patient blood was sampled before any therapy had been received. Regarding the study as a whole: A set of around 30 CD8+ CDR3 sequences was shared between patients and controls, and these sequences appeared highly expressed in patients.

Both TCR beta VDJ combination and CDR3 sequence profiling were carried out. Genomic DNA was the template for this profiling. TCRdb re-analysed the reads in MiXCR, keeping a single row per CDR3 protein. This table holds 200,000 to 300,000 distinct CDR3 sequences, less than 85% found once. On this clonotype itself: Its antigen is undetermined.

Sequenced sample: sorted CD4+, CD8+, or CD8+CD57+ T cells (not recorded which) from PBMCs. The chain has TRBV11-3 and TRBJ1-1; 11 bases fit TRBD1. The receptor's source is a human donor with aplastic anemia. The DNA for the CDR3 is TGTGCCAGCAGCTTAGGGACAGGGGGCATTACTGAAGCTTTCTTT. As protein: CASSLGTGGITEAFF.